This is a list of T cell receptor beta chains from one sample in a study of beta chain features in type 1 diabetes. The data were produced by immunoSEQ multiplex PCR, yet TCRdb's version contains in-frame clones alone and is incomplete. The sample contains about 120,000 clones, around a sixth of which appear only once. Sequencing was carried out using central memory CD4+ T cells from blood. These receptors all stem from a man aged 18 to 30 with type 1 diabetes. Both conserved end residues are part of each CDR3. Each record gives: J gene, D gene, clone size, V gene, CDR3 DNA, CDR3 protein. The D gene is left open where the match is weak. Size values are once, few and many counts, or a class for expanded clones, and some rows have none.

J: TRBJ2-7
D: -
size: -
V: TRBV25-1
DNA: TGTGCCAGCAGTGAATTGGGGACCACCTCCTACGAGCAGTACTTC
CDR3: CASSELGTTSYEQYF

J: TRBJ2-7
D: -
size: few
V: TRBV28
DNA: TGTGCCAGCAGTTTCACCTACGAGCAGTACTTC
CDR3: CASSFTYEQYF

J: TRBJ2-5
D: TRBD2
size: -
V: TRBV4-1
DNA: TGCGCCAGCAGCCAGACCCTCCAGCGGGAGGGGCAAGAGACCCAGTACTTC
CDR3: CASSQTLQREGQETQYF

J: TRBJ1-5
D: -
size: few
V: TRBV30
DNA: TGTGCCTGGAGTGGGACAAATTGGAAGCAGCCCCAGCATTTT
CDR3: CAWSGTNWKQPQHF

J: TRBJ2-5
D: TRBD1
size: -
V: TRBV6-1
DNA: TGTGCCAGCAGTACAGGGGGCCAAGAGACCCAGTACTTC
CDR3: CASSTGGQETQYF

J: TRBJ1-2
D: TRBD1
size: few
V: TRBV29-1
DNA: TGCAGCGTCTCCGGGACAGGGAAGGATGGCTACACCTTC
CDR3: CSVSGTGKDGYTF

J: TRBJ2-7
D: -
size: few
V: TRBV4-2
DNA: TGTGCCAGCAGCCAAGATAAGGCATACGAGCAGTACTTC
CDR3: CASSQDKAYEQYF

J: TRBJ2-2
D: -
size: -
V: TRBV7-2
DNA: TGTGCCAGCAGCTTGGTAGCCCCCGCCGGGGAGCTGTTTTTT
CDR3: CASSLVAPAGELFF

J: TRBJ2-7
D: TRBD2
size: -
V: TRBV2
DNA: TGTGCCAGCAGTGAGGCCTCCTCGGGAGGCCCTTACTACGAGCAGTACTTC
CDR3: CASSEASSGGPYYEQYF

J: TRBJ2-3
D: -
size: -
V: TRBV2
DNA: TGTGCCAGCAGTGAAATACAAGGGGCATATACGCAGTATTTT
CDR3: CASSEIQGAYTQYF

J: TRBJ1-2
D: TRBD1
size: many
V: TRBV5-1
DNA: TGCGCCAGCAGCTTGGCCCGCGACAGGGCTGGCTACACCTTC
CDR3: CASSLARDRAGYTF

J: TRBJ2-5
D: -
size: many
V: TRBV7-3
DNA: TGTGCCAGCAGCTTAATAGGAGGGGAAGAGACCCAGTACTTC
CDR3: CASSLIGGEETQYF

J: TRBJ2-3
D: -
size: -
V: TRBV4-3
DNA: TGCGCCAGCAGCCTTCCCTGGGAACCTAGCACAGATACGCAGTATTTT
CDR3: CASSLPWEPSTDTQYF

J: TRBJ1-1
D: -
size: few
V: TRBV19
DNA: TGTGCCAGTAGTATAGAAGGGGCGCACACTGAAGCTTTCTTT
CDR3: CASSIEGAHTEAFF

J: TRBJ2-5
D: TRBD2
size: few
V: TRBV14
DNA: TGTGCCAGCAGCCAACTAGCGGGGGTACAAGAGACCCAGTACTTC
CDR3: CASSQLAGVQETQYF

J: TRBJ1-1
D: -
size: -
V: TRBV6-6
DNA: TGTGCCAGCAGTCATTCCCAGCGGAACACTGAAGCTTTCTTT
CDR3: CASSHSQRNTEAFF

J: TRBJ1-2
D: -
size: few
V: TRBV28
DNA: TGTGCCAGCAGTTTATTGGGGACTAACTATGGCTACACCTTC
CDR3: CASSLLGTNYGYTF

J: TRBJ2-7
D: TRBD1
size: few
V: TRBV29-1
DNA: TGCAGCGTTGTAGGACAGGGGGTCTACGAGCAGTACTTC
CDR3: CSVVGQGVYEQYF

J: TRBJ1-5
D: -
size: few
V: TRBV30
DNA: TGTGCCTTGAGAGAAGACTGGGAGGGCAATCAGCCCCAGCATTTT
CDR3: CALREDWEGNQPQHF

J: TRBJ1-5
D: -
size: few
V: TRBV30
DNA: TGTGCCTGGAGTGTACTTGGATCATGGGGTCAGCCCCAGCATTTT
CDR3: CAWSVLGSWGQPQHF

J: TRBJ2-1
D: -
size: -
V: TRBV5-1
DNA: TGCGCCAGGCTCCCTCGTGAGCAGTTCTTC
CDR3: CARLPREQFF

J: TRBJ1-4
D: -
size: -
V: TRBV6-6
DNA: TGTGCCAGCACCCTGGAGGACGGCAATGAAAAACTGTTTTTT
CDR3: CASTLEDGNEKLFF

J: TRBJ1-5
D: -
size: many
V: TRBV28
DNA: TGTGCCAGCAGTTTATGGGACATCGGTCAGCCCCAGCATTTT
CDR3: CASSLWDIGQPQHF

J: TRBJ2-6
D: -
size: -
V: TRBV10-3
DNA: TGTGCCATCAGTCGACAGGCTGGGGCCAACGTCCTGACTTTC
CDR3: CAISRQAGANVLTF

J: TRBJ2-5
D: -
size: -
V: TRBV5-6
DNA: TGTGCCAGCAGCTTGGCCCCCACAGGACCAAAAGAGACCCAGTACTTC
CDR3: CASSLAPTGPKETQYF

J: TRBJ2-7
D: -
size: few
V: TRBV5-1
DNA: TGCGCCAGCAGCGGGCAAGGGAACTACGAGCAGTACTTC
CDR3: CASSGQGNYEQYF